This T cell receptor beta chain was captured in a study of cytomegalovirus exposure and HLA in healthy donors. Researchers ran the PCR with 60 Vbeta and 13 Jbeta primers. Using immunoSEQ multiplex PCR, the repertoire was profiled, and TCRdb retains in-frame clones only, with some absent. In the table there are approximately 160,000 clones, more than 70% of which are singletons. As to this clone: What it binds is not known.

Study results and limitations: Accurate prediction of HLA-A and HLA-B alleles (for most subjects) was reportedly achieved from TCR beta sequences.

The sequence derives from a male donor in good health and CMV-seronegative. Sequencing was carried out using PBMCs.

CDR3 bases: TGTGCCTGGGGAATAGCGGGAGGTACCGGGGAGCTGTTTTTT. Its translation is CAWGIAGGTGELFF. The chain carries TRBV30 and TRBJ2-2; 10 bases align to TRBD2. In germline, CDR1 is GTSNPN, CDR2 SVGIG (reference sequence). V lost 5 bases, J lost 5 bases, and 5 bases stayed unmatched. The CDR3 extends over 14 amino acids. The whole variable domain, remainder taken from reference TRBV30 and TRBJ2-2, is SQTIHQWPATLVQPVGSPLSLECTVEGTSNPNLYWYRQAAGRGLQLLFYSVGIGQISSEVPQNLSASRPQDRQFILSSKKLLLSDSGFYLCAWGIAGGTGELFFGEGSRLTVL.